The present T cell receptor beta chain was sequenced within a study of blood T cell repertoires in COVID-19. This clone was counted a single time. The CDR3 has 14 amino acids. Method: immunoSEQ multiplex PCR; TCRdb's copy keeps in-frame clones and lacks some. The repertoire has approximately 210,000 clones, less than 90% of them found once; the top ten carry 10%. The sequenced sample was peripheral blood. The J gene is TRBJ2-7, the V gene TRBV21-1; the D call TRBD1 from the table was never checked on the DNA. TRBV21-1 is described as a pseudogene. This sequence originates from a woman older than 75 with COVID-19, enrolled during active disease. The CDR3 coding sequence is TGTGCCAGCAGCAAAGGCCAGGGGGCGGCCGAGCAGTACGTC. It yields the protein CASSKGQGAAEQYV.